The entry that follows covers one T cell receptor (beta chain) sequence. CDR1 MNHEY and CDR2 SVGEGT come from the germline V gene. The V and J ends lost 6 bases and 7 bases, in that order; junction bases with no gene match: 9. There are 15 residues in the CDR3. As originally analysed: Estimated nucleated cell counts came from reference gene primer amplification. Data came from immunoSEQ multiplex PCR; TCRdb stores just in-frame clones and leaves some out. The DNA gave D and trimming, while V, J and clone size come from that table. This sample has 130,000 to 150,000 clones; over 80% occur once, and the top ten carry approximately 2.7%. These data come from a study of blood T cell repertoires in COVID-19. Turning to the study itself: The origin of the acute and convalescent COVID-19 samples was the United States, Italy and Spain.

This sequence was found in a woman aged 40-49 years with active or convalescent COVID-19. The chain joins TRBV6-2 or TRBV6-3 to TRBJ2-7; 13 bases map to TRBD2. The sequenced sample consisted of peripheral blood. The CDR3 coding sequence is TGTGCCAGCAGCCCACTAGCGGGAGGGCCGGATGAGCAGTACTTC. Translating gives CASSPLAGGPDEQYF.